This passage covers 20 T cell receptor beta chains from one sample sequenced in a study of post-analysis software for immune sequencing data. Antigens of these TCRs are unknown. Study-level points and caveats: Comparison of patients with controls showed a handful of TRBV segments more frequent in patients, TRBV5-6, TRBV5-1 and TRBV20-1 among them.

Included in the TCR beta cDNA libraries were unique molecular identifiers. TCRdb redid the calling of the PCR reads with MiXCR, one entry per CDR3 protein. This sample has 800,000 to 950,000 distinct CDR3 sequences, with 53% found just once. The specimen sequenced was blood. All receptors come from a girl aged 10 to 17 with multiple sclerosis.

The rearrangement joins TRBV28 to TRBJ1-1; D is possibly TRBD1 (6 bases). Per the germline V gene, CDR1 is MDHEN and CDR2 is SYDVKM. The CDR3 loop spans 14 amino acids. With 1 base removed from V and 5 bases from J, the gap between germline ends came to 11 bases. The CDR3 region is CASSLLQGGTEAFF. CDR3 nucleotides: TGTGCCAGCAGTTTATTACAGGGTGGGACTGAAGCTTTCTTT.

The V call is TRBV6-5, the J call TRBJ2-7; 7 bases map to TRBD1. The germline CDR1 and CDR2 sequences are MNHEY and SVGAGI. With V trimmed by 4 bases and J by 8 bases, 8 bases remained unmatched. The CDR3 runs 13 residues. The CDR3: CASSFPGTAKQYF. The CDR3 DNA sequence: TGTGCCAGCAGTTTCCCCGGGACAGCTAAGCAGTACTTC.

The chain joins TRBV12-5 to TRBJ2-7; TRBD1 matches at 9 bases. TRBJ2-5 matches the DNA end more closely, so the J call is doubtful. This CDR3 is built from 15 residues. Per the germline V gene, CDR1 is LGHNT and CDR2 is FRNRAP. The CDR3 DNA reads TGTGCTAGTGCCCTATCACAGGGGGCGGTTGAGACCCAGTACTTC. This translates into CASALSQGAVETQYF.

This chain links TRBV6-5 with TRBJ1-1; tentatively, D is TRBD1 (5 bases). CDR1 and CDR2 (germline): MNHEY, SVGAGI. The CDR3 length is 14 residues. The V end was cut by 2 bases, the J end by 3 bases, with 10 bases between. The CDR3 spells CASSYQWGYTEAFF. The CDR3 DNA follows: TGTGCCAGCAGTTACCAGTGGGGGTACACTGAAGCTTTCTTT.

This chain joins TRBV27 and TRBJ2-5; 7 positions match TRBD2. Germline-derived CDR1 and CDR2 are MNHEY and SMNVEV (reference sequence). The CDR3 totals 16 residues. V shed 5 bases and J 1 base; nucleotides not matched to a gene: 10. The CDR3 sequence: CASSHRTSSGQETQYF. The DNA of the CDR3 is TGTGCCAGCAGTCACCGTACGTCTAGCGGCCAAGAGACCCAGTACTTC.

The CDR3 DNA is TGTGCCAGCAGCTCCCTCGAAGGAGGGGGGTACAATGAGCAGTTCTTC. It specifies CASSSLEGGGYNEQFF. The J gene is TRBJ2-1, the V gene TRBV7-9; TRBD1 or TRBD2 may be the D gene (6 bases each). The CDR3 covers 16 residues. The germline V gene encodes CDR1 SEHNR and CDR2 FQNEAQ (reference sequence). The V and J ends lost 4 bases and 4 bases respectively, with 17 bases between them.

The V and J genes are TRBV7-9 and TRBJ2-7, with 8 bases aligning to TRBD1. Germline V lookup: CDR1 SEHNR, CDR2 FQNEAQ (reference sequence). This CDR3 is 16 amino acids long. Losses at the gene ends were 0 bases for V and 2 bases for J; bases not matched to a gene: 6. The CDR3 bases are TGTGCCAGCAGCTTAGCCGGACAGGGAAGGGCCTACGAGCAGTACTTC. Encoded protein: CASSLAGQGRAYEQYF. Full variable domain (rest looked up from reference TRBV7-9 and TRBJ2-7): DTGVSQNPRHKITKRGQNVTFRCDPISEHNRLYWYRQTLGQGPEFLTYFQNEAQLEKSRLLSDRFSAERPKGSFSTLEIQRTEQGDSAMYLCASSLAGQGRAYEQYFGPGTRLTVT.

A remark on this clonotype: The junction differs from germline at one of its ends, possibly a read error. V is TRBV7-7 and J is TRBJ2-6, with D tentatively TRBD1 (5 bases). The CDR3 is 16 amino acids. Per germline, CDR1 SSHAT and CDR2 FNYEAQ (reference sequence). The CDR3 coding sequence is TGTGCTAGCAGCCAGTGCAGGGACTCTGGGGCCAACGTCCTGACTTTC. Translated, it gives CASSQCRDSGANVLTF. The entire variable domain, with the rest obtained from reference TRBV7-7 and TRBJ2-6, is as follows: GAGVSQSPRYKVTKRGQDVTLRCDPISSHATLYWYQQALGQGPEFLTYFNYEAQPDKSGLPSDRFSAERPEGSISTLTIQRTEQRDSAMYRCASSQCRDSGANVLTFGAGSRLTVL.

V is TRBV3-1 and J is TRBJ2-1, with TRBD2 matching over 14 bases. J was trimmed by 0 bases and V by 4 bases; bases with no gene match: 14. Germline values: CDR1 LGHDT, CDR2 YNNKEL (reference sequence). CDR3 size: 21 residues. In DNA, the CDR3 is TGTGCCAGCAGCCCCGCAACACCCGGGACTAGCGGGGGTCCCTCCTACAATGAGCAGTTCTTC. Its protein product is CASSPATPGTSGGPSYNEQFF.

The chain is built from TRBV7-2 and TRBJ1-1; TRBD1 matches at 7 bases. After removal of 4 bases from V and 4 bases from J, the junction contained 9 bases not matched to a gene. Germline CDR1 reads SGHTA; CDR2 reads FQGNSA. The CDR3 sequence is 15 residues long. Here the CDR3 DNA reads TGTGCCAGCAGCTACTCCGTACAGGGGAGCACTGAAGCTTTCTTT. Its protein product is CASSYSVQGSTEAFF.

V is TRBV5-1 and J is TRBJ2-5; 11 positions match TRBD2. V dropped 3 bases and J dropped 2; count of bases not matched to a gene: 3. Germline values: CDR1 SGHRS, CDR2 YFSETQ. CDR3 size: 15 residues. CDR3 residues: CASSSSGRSQETQYF. As DNA, the CDR3 is TGCGCCAGCAGCTCTAGCGGGAGGAGTCAAGAGACCCAGTACTTC.

V is TRBV4-1 and J is TRBJ2-5; 8 bases fit TRBD2. The CDR3 loop spans 16 amino acids. Losses at the gene ends were 4 bases for V and 4 bases for J; bases not matched to a gene: 11. The germline gives CDR1 MGHRA, CDR2 YSYEKL. Written as DNA, the CDR3 is TGCGCCAGCAGCCGACGCGGGGGGAGCACCCCAGAGACCCAGTACTTC. It specifies CASSRRGGSTPETQYF.

This sequence joins TRBV10-3 and TRBJ2-6; D is perhaps TRBD1 (5 bases). The germline CDR1 and CDR2 sequences are ENHRY and SYGVKD. This CDR3 spans 18 amino acids. Trimming pared 6 bases from V and 0 bases from J, leaving 18 bases between. CDR3 DNA sequence: TGTGCCATCAGCCCCCGTAGCCAGGGTCCCTCTGGGGCCAACGTCCTGACTTTC. Its translation is CAISPRSQGPSGANVLTF.

The chain is built from TRBV20-1 and TRBJ1-1; possible D gene TRBD1, 5 bases. Deletions cut 3 bases from V and 0 bases from J, with 20 bases between. The CDR3 sequence is 17 residues long. CDR1 is DFQATT, CDR2 SNEGSKA, per germline (reference sequence). This CDR3 is CSASKQGGNLMNTEAFF. The CDR3 DNA follows: TGCAGTGCTAGTAAGCAGGGAGGGAACTTGATGAACACTGAAGCTTTCTTT.

This clonotype has just a few counts. The chain has TRBV29-1 and TRBJ2-1; 11 bases fit TRBD1. The CDR3 extends over 12 amino acids. V dropped 7 bases and J dropped 7; count of bases not matched to a gene: 3. Germline CDR1 is SQVTM and CDR2 is ANQGSEA. CDR3 in amino acids: CSAGQGANEQFF. The CDR3 DNA is TGCAGCGCCGGACAGGGGGCTAATGAGCAGTTCTTC.

Worth noting for this clonotype: Sequence at one end of the junction differs from germline and may be a read error. This chain links TRBV20-1 with TRBJ2-7; 10 bases are shared with TRBD2. The germline V gene has CDR1 DFQATT and CDR2 SNEGSKA (reference sequence). The CDR3 consists of 13 residues. The CDR3 sequence: CSATRLAGDQQYF. The CDR3 nucleotides are TGCAGCGCTACTCGCCTAGCGGGGGACCAGCAGTACTTC.

This clonotype has more than one count but fewer than ten. The chain uses TRBV2 and TRBJ2-7, with TRBD1 identical over 7 bases. J gave up 6 bases and V 4 bases, and 12 bases lay outside the gene matches. The CDR3 spans 15 residues. CDR1 is SNHLY and CDR2 is FYNNEI in the germline V gene. The CDR3: CASSVTGENGSEQYF. CDR3 DNA sequence: TGTGCCAGCAGTGTCACAGGGGAGAATGGTAGCGAGCAGTACTTC.

This clonotype was detected a few times. The chain joins TRBV29-1 to TRBJ2-3, with D perhaps TRBD2 (7 bases). The length of the CDR3 is 13 residues. Trimming left V 7 bases short and J 2 bases short, with 13 bases between. CDR1 and CDR2 from the germline V gene are SQVTM and ANQGSEA. The CDR3 is CSERGAITDTQYF. CDR3 nucleotide sequence: TGCAGCGAACGGGGGGCGATCACAGATACGCAGTATTTT.

J is TRBJ1-5 and V is TRBV4-1, with D tentatively TRBD1 (6 bases). V was pared by 0 bases and J by 1 base, with 10 bases between. CDR1 MGHRA and CDR2 YSYEKL come from the germline V gene. The CDR3 extends over 16 amino acids. CDR3 sequence reads: CASSQETGLSNQPQHF. The CDR3 bases are TGCGCCAGCAGCCAAGAAACAGGGCTAAGCAATCAGCCCCAGCATTTT.

The rearrangement links TRBV11-2 to TRBJ2-1; D gene unclear. The CDR3 totals 12 residues. V was clipped by 1 base and J by 15 bases, with 13 bases between them. Looked up from germline, CDR1 is SGHAT and CDR2 is FQNNGV. The CDR3 bases are TGTGCCAGCAGCTTAGGCGTGGGGAAGCTGTTCTTC. As protein: CASSLGVGKLFF. The complete variable domain, with remaining parts taken from reference TRBV11-2 and TRBJ2-1, reads EAGVAQSPRYKIIEKRQSVAFWCNPISGHATLYWYQQILGQGPKLLIQFQNNGVVDDSQLPKDRFSAERLKGVDSTLKIQPAKLEDSAVYLCASSLGVGKLFFGPGTRLTVL.